The 7 T cell receptor beta chains below were found in one sample sequenced in a study of regulatory T cells in long-lasting Graves disease. Sequencing libraries for TCR beta were prepared with iRepertoire HTBI primers and Arm-PCR of CDR3 regions. TCRdb fed the multiplex PCR reads into MiXCR, producing one record per CDR3 protein. The table has under 400,000 distinct CDR3 sequences, approximately 16% seen once. Time point denoted: newly diagnosed GD, antithyroid drugs for less than 3 months. Extracted RNA from PBMCs served as the source of the TCR library. These same data were also listed under a study on T cells in Graves' hyperthyroidism and ophthalmopathy.

The sample in question was peripheral blood mononuclear cells (PBMCs), obtained at new diagnosis, from a patient treated with antithyroid drugs. The receptor source for this set is a man in his forties with Graves disease.

V gene TRBV7-9 combines with J gene TRBJ2-6, with D uncertain. The length of the CDR3 is 15 residues. Trimming shortened V by 1 base and J by 2 bases, and 6 bases separated the two germline ends. Per the germline V gene, CDR1 is SEHNR and CDR2 is FQNEAQ (reference sequence). Written as DNA, the CDR3 is TGTGCCAGCAGCTTAGAAGGGACTGGGGCCAACGTCCTGACTTTC. Translating it yields CASSLEGTGANVLTF.

This clonotype was counted between two and nine times. The chain uses TRBV12-3 or TRBV12-4 and TRBJ2-2; TRBD2 matches at 7 bases. This CDR3 has 18 amino acids. V shed 5 bases and J 1 base; nucleotides not matched to a gene: 13. The CDR3 coding sequence is TGTGCCAGCAGTACTAGGGCTAGCGGACCTTTGAACACCGGGGAGCTGTTTTTT. It yields the protein CASSTRASGPLNTGELFF.

There are many counts of this clonotype. This sequence joins TRBV28 and TRBJ2-5; TRBD1 might be the D (6 bases). The CDR3 runs to 13 residues. Germline V lookup: CDR1 MDHEN, CDR2 SYDVKM. V was trimmed by 5 bases and J by 5 bases, leaving 12 bases between them. CDR3 residues: CASSKQGWETQYF. Written as DNA, the CDR3 is TGTGCCAGCAGTAAGCAGGGGTGGGAGACCCAGTACTTC.

About this clonotype: The likely explanation is a read error, given a far larger clone one base away. The chain employs TRBV28 and TRBJ2-1; 7 bases fit TRBD1. V lost 5 bases and J lost 10; bases outside the gene matches: 14. CDR1 and CDR2 from the germline V gene are MDHEN and SYDVKM. The CDR3 sequence is 15 residues long. CDR3 nucleotide sequence: TGTGCCAGCAGTAGGGGTGACAGGGAGCGGTCCGAGCAGTTCTTC. Amino acid sequence: CASSRGDRERSEQFF.

This clonotype came up many times. J is TRBJ2-1 and V is TRBV6-2 or TRBV6-3; TRBD1 might be the D (5 bases). This CDR3 is 12 amino acids long. Looked up from germline, CDR1 is MNHEY and CDR2 is SVGEGT. V was cut by 7 bases and J by 10 bases, with 14 bases left in between. CDR3 residues: CASTFGPGEQFF. In nucleotides, the CDR3 is TGTGCCAGCACTTTCGGCCCAGGGGAGCAGTTCTTC.

The rearrangement links TRBV20-1 to TRBJ1-1, with 8 bases that match TRBD1. CDR3 size: 16 residues. In germline, CDR1 is DFQATT, CDR2 SNEGSKA (reference sequence). V shed 6 bases, J shed 0 bases, and the junction held 12 bases outside the gene matches. DNA of the CDR3: TGCAGTGCCCCGTCCAGGGGGCGGAACCTGAACACTGAAGCTTTCTTT. Its translation is CSAPSRGRNLNTEAFF.

Only a few counts were recorded for this clonotype. The chain is built from TRBV29-1 and TRBJ1-2, with 9 bases fitting TRBD1. The germline V gene has CDR1 SQVTM and CDR2 ANQGSEA. After removal of 4 bases from V and 8 bases from J, the junction contained 5 bases not matched to a gene. This CDR3 contains 12 residues. CDR3 DNA: TGCAGCGTTGGGGACAGGGTGAAAGGCTACACCTTC. Its protein product is CSVGDRVKGYTF.